This T cell receptor beta chain is drawn from a study of T cell repertoires in cytomegalovirus infection. About the research overall: HLA-C-restricted CMV epitopes, recently identified, and well-studied HLA-B-restricted ones were used by the study.

Note on this clonotype: Its matching antigen is unknown.

Findings and caveats of the study: HLA-C-restricted CMV-specific TCR beta clonotypes were dominant in the ex vivo response.

Germline lookup yields CDR1 DFQATT and CDR2 SNEGSKA (reference sequence). This CDR3 has 13 amino acids. The V end was cut by 0 bases, the J end by 3 bases, with 6 bases between. Using its own MiXCR run on the reads, TCRdb lists one record per CDR3 protein. The sample consists of roughly 990,000 distinct CDR3 sequences, around 29% of them appearing once. The chain recombines TRBV20-1 with TRBJ1-5; D not resolved. The sample was cultured CD8+ T cells from PBMCs, taken from culture after CMV antigen stimulation. The TCR was taken from a human donor in good health (CMV status not recorded). Some clones in this sample may be carry-over from other donors' samples. The CDR3 DNA is TGCAGTGCTAGAGATCTAAACAATCAGCCCCAGCATTTT. Translating gives CSARDLNNQPQHF.